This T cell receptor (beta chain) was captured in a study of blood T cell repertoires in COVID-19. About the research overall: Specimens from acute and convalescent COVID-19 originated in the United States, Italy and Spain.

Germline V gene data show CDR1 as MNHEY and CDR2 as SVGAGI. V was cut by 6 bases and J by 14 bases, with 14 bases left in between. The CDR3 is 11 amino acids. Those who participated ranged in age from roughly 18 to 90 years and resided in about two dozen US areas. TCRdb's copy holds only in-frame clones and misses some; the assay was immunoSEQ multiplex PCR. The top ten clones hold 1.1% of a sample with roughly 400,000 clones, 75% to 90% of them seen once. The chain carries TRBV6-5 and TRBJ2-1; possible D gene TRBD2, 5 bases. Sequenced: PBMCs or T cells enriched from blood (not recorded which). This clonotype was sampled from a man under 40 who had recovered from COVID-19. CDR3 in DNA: TGTGCCAGCAGAAAAGGCACGGAGGAGTTCTTC. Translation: CASRKGTEEFF.